Following are 7 T cell receptor beta chains from one sample sequenced in a study of blood T cell repertoires in COVID-19. TCRdb keeps only in-frame clones here, not all; method: immunoSEQ multiplex PCR. The table includes 35,000 to 40,000 clones, approximately 84% detected once. What was sequenced was peripheral blood. Receptors originate from a man older than 75 with active or convalescent COVID-19.

V is TRBV5-6 and J is TRBJ1-2, with D perhaps matching TRBD1 (6 bases). In germline, CDR1 is SGHDT, CDR2 YYEEEE. This CDR3 has 17 residues. V lost 2 bases and J lost 5, with 22 bases in between. The CDR3 protein is CASSFAGAQINLYGYTF. The CDR3 region has the DNA TGTGCCAGCAGCTTTGCGGGGGCGCAGATCAACCTTTATGGCTACACCTTC. Full variable domain (outside the CDR3, taken from reference TRBV5-6 and TRBJ1-2): DAGVTQSPTHLIKTRGQQVTLRCSPKSGHDTVSWYQQALGQGPQFIFQYYEEEERQRGNFPDRFSGHQFPNYSSELNVNALLLGDSALYLCASSFAGAQINLYGYTFGSGTRLTVV.

The chain has TRBV4-3 and TRBJ2-5, with 8 bases that match TRBD2. CDR1 is LGHNA, CDR2 YSLEER, per germline. The ends lost 1 base at V and 3 bases at J; junction bases unmatched: 13. The CDR3 runs 18 residues. The CDR3 DNA sequence: TGCGCCAGCAGCCAAGTATTCGGAGCGGGAGATAGGAAAGAGACCCAGTACTTC. Its translation is CASSQVFGAGDRKETQYF.

V and J are TRBV6-5 and TRBJ2-5; 7 bases agree with TRBD2. In germline, CDR1 is MNHEY, CDR2 SVGAGI. CDR3 length: 13 amino acids. V shed 7 bases and J 4 bases; nucleotides not matched to a gene: 6. The CDR3 DNA sequence: TGTGCCAGCACCAGCGGGGCGTCAGAGACCCAGTACTTC. Amino acids: CASTSGASETQYF.

The chain is built from TRBV5-6 and TRBJ2-7; 9 nucleotides match TRBD2. The CDR3 length is 15 residues. Trimming took 5 bases from V and 0 from J; bases not matched to a gene: 6. Germline V gives CDR1 SGHDT, CDR2 YYEEEE. DNA for the CDR3: TGTGCCAGCAGGCCGAGCGGGGGGCCCTCCTACGAGCAGTACTTC. Translation: CASRPSGGPSYEQYF.

This chain connects TRBV5-1 to TRBJ2-7; D may be TRBD2 (6 bases). V gave up 3 bases and J gave up 6 bases, with 13 bases separating them. Germline V gives CDR1 SGHRS, CDR2 YFSETQ. This CDR3 is 13 amino acids long. CDR3 in amino acids: CASSSSDPREQYF. DNA for the CDR3: TGCGCCAGCAGCTCTAGCGACCCCCGCGAGCAGTACTTC.

The rearrangement joins TRBV11-2 to TRBJ1-5, with TRBD1 identical over 7 bases. The length of the CDR3 is 15 residues. From germline, CDR1 is SGHAT and CDR2 FQNNGV. V shed 3 bases and J 1 base; nucleotides not matched to a gene: 3. The CDR3 sequence is CASSFGGGSNQPQHF. Here the CDR3 DNA reads TGTGCCAGCAGCTTTGGAGGGGGCAGCAATCAGCCCCAGCATTTT.

The chain recombines TRBV9 with TRBJ2-2, with TRBD1 matching 8 bases. Germline V CDR1 and CDR2: SGDLS, YYNGEE. The CDR3 consists of 16 residues. J lost 1 base, V lost 4 bases, and 6 bases had no gene match. The CDR3 nucleotides read TGTGCCAGCAGCCAAAGGGGGACAGGGAACACCGGGGAGCTGTTTTTT. It yields the protein CASSQRGTGNTGELFF.